This is a list of T cell receptor beta chains from one sample in a study of human T cells and chemical hapten exposure. From the RACE reads, TCRdb called clonotypes with MiXCR, one entry per CDR3 protein. The sample holds some 350,000 distinct CDR3 sequences, under 9% seen once. The material sequenced was whole blood, taken in connection with sensitization to the hapten diphenylcyclopropenone (DPC). Receptors originate from a woman aged 18-35 years with alopecia areata. Some clones in this sample may be carry-over from other donors' samples. Both conserved end residues are part of each CDR3. A D gene is named only where the DNA matches it firmly. Not all rows give a size; the values are once, few, many and, for expanded clones, a class.

TRBJ1-2 | few | TRBV3-1 | TRBD1 | TGTGCCAGCAGCCCTCGATTAGGGGGCCGGATATATGGCTACACCTTC | CASSPRLGGRIYGYTF
TRBJ1-1 | NA | TRBV12-3/TRBV12-4 | NA | TGTGCCAGCAGCGAGGGACAACTCACTGAAGCTTTCTTT | CASSEGQLTEAFF
TRBJ2-5 | NA | TRBV4-3 | TRBD2 | TGCGCCAGCAGCCAAGCCCCTTTTTCTAGCGGGGGAGAGACCCAGTACTTC | CASSQAPFSSGGETQYF
TRBJ1-1 | many | TRBV20-1 | NA | TGCAGTGCTACAAGACAGAAGGGGACTGAAGCTTTCTTT | CSATRQKGTEAFF
TRBJ1-6 | few | TRBV2 | NA | TGTGCCAGCAGTGGTTCTCAGGATTCACCCCTCCACTTT | CASSGSQDSPLHF
TRBJ2-5 | many | TRBV29-1 | TRBD2 | TGCAGCGTTGATTTCGGAAAGACTAGCGGGCAAGAGACCCAGTACTTC | CSVDFGKTSGQETQYF
TRBJ1-1 | many | TRBV5-1 | NA | TGCGCCAGCAGCTTGGGTCAGGGACCCACTGAAGCTTTCTTT | CASSLGQGPTEAFF
TRBJ2-6 | many | TRBV10-3 | TRBD1 | TGTGCCATCAGTGATCCGGGGACAGCATTCTCTGGGGCCAACGTCCTGACTTTC | CAISDPGTAFSGANVLTF
TRBJ2-1 | many | TRBV4-3 | TRBD1 | TGCGCCAGCAGCCAAGAGTTGCCAGGGGGCCCCTACAATGAGCAGTTCTTC | CASSQELPGGPYNEQFF
TRBJ2-3 | many | TRBV28 | TRBD2 | TGTGCCAGCAGTTTAGCGGCGGGGGATTACACAGATACGCAGTATTTT | CASSLAAGDYTDTQYF
TRBJ1-1 | few | TRBV6-2/TRBV6-3 | NA | TGTGCCAGCAGTTACTCCGCCCAGGGCGAAGCTTTCTTT | CASSYSAQGEAFF
TRBJ2-3 | NA | TRBV6-5 | TRBD2 | TGTGCCAGCACCCTACTAGCGGGGGGCACAGATACGCAGTATTTT | CASTLLAGGTDTQYF
TRBJ2-7 | few | TRBV21-1 | NA | TGTGCCAGCAACCCGACAGGTTGCTACGAGCAGTACTTC | CASNPTGCYEQYF
TRBJ1-4 | NA | TRBV10-3 | NA | TGTGCCATCGGGTTGACAGCTAATAATGAAAAACTGTTTTTT | CAIGLTANNEKLFF
TRBJ2-3 | few | TRBV4-3 | NA | TGCGCCAGCAGCCAAGCGTTAACTAGCAGAAGCACAGATACGCAGTATTTT | CASSQALTSRSTDTQYF
TRBJ1-5 | few | TRBV6-5 | NA | TGTGCCAGCAGCGTCGACAGGACCTCGACCACTAATCAGCCCCAGCATTTT | CASSVDRTSTTNQPQHF
TRBJ2-7 | NA | TRBV11-3 | NA | TGTGCCAGCAGCTTAGGGCCGGGATACTACGAGCAGTACTTC | CASSLGPGYYEQYF
TRBJ2-4 | few | TRBV10-3 | NA | TGTGCCATCAGTGAGTCTGGTGGACTAGCCAAAAACATTCAGTACTTC | CAISESGGLAKNIQYF
TRBJ1-1 | NA | TRBV7-3 | TRBD1 | TGTGCCAGCAGCCCCTATGTTATTAACAGGGGAGGCACTGAAGCTTTCTTT | CASSPYVINRGGTEAFF
TRBJ2-7 | NA | TRBV13 | TRBD2 | TGTGCCAGCAGCTTCGGGACTAGCGGGGGGCGAGGCTACGAGCAGTACTTC | CASSFGTSGGRGYEQYF
TRBJ2-1 | NA | TRBV5-1 | TRBD1 | TGCGCCAGCAGCTTGAGGTCCAGGGGGAATGAGCAGTTCTTC | CASSLRSRGNEQFF
TRBJ1-1 | few | TRBV5-6 | TRBD1 | TGTGCCAGCAGCGCCTGGGACAGGGAGAAGCTTGAAGCTTTCTTT | CASSAWDREKLEAFF
TRBJ1-1 | few | TRBV5-1 | NA | TGCGCCAGCACCTCCGGGGGGCAGCCTGAAGCTTTCTTT | CASTSGGQPEAFF
TRBJ2-3 | NA | TRBV12-3/TRBV12-4 | TRBD2 | TGTGCCAGCAGTTTTTCGACTAGCGGGGATGTAGATACGCAGTATTTT | CASSFSTSGDVDTQYF
TRBJ2-3 | NA | TRBV10-3 | TRBD2 | TGTGCCACGCGGGGGGGCGGCGCAGATACGCAGTATTTT | CATRGGGADTQYF
TRBJ2-3 | NA | TRBV20-1 | TRBD2 | TGCAGTGGGAGACTAGCGGGGAACACAGATACGCAGTATTTT | CSGRLAGNTDTQYF
TRBJ1-5 | NA | TRBV20-1 | NA | TGCAGTGCTACTACAGGGTGGCGCAATCAGTCCCAGCATTTT | CSATTGWRNQSQHF